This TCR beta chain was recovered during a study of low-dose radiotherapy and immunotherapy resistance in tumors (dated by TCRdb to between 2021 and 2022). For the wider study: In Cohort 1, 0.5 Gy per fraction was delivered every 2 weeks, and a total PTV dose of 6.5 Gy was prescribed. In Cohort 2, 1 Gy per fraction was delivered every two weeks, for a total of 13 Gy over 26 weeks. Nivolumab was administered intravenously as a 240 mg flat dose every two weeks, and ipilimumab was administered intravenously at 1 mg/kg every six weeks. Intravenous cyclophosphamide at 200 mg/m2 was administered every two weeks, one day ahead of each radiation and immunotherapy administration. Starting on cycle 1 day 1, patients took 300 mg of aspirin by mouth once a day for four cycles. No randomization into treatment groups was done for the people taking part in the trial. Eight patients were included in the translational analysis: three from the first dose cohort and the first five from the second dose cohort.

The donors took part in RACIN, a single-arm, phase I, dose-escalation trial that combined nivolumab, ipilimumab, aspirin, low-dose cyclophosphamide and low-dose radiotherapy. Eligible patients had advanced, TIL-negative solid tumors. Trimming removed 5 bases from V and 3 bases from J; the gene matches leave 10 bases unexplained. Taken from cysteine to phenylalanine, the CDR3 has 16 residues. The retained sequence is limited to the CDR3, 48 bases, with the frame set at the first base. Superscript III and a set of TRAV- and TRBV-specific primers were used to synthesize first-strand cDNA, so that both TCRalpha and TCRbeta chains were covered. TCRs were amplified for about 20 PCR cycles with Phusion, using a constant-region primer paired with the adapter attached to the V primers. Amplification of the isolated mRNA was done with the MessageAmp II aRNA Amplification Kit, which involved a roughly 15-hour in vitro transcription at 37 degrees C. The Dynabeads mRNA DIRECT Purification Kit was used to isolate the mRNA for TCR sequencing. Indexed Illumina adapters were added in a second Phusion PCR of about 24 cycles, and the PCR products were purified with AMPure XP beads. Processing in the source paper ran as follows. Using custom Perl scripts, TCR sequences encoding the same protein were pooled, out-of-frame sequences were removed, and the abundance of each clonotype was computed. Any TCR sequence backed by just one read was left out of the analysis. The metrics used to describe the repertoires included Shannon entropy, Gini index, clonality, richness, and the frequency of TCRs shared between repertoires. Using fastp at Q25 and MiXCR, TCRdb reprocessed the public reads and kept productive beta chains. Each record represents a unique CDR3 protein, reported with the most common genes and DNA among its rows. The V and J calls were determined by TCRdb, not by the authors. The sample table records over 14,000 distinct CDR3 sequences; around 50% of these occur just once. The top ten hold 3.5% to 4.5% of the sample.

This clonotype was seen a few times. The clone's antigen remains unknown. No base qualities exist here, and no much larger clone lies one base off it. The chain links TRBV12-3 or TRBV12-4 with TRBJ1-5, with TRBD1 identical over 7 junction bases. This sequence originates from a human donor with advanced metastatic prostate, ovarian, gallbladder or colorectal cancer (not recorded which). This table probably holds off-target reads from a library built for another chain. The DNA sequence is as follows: TGTGCCAGCAGTCCTATTGACAGGGCCAACAATCAGCCCCAGCATTTT. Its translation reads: CASSPIDRANNQPQHF.